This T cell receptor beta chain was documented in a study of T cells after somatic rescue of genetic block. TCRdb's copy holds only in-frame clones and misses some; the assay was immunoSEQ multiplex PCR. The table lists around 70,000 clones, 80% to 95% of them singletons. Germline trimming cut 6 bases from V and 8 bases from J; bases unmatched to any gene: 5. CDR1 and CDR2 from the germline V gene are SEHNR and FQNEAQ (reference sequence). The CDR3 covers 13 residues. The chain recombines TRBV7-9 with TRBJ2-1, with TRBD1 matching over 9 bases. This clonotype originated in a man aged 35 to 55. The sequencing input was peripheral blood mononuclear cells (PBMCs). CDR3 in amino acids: CASRQGAGYEQFF. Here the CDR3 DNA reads TGTGCCAGCAGACAGGGGGCTGGGTATGAGCAGTTCTTC.